These T cell receptor beta chains were read from a single sample in a study of blood T cell repertoires in COVID-19. Data came from immunoSEQ multiplex PCR; TCRdb stores just in-frame clones and leaves some out. The sample includes around 68,000 clones, around 87% of them seen just once. The specimen sequenced was peripheral blood. All receptors come from a man in his forties with COVID-19, enrolled during active disease. Each CDR3 is given with its conserved first and last residue. The D gene is left open where the match is weak. The size entry is marked missing in some rows and otherwise reads once, few, many or a size class.

CDR3nt	CDR3aa	j_gene	abundance	d_gene	v_gene
TGTGCCAGCAGTGACTCGAGCTTCCCCCCAAACACAGATACGCAGTATTTT	CASSDSSFPPNTDTQYF	TRBJ2-3	NA	NA	TRBV6-4
TGCGCCAGCAGTCTCAGCAAACCGGGACAGGGTCGTTCACCCCTCCACTTT	CASSLSKPGQGRSPLHF	TRBJ1-6	NA	TRBD1	TRBV5-1
TGTGCCAGCAGCTTACGGTCCCTTGGGCGGGGGGGCCCCAATGAGCAGTTCTTC	CASSLRSLGRGGPNEQFF	TRBJ2-1	NA	TRBD2	TRBV7-3
TGTGCCAGCAGCCAGCAACAGGGGGTAGGGGAGCAGTTCTTC	CASSQQQGVGEQFF	TRBJ2-1	once	TRBD1	TRBV11-3
TGTGCCAGTAGTTCGCGGGGGGGTTCCGGGGAGCTGTTTTTT	CASSSRGGSGELFF	TRBJ2-2	NA	TRBD2	TRBV19
TGTGCCAGCGCAGAACCTCAAGAGACCCAGTACTTC	CASAEPQETQYF	TRBJ2-5	few	NA	TRBV2
TGTGCCAGCAGACCGGACAGCCGCTATGGCTACACCTTC	CASRPDSRYGYTF	TRBJ1-2	NA	NA	TRBV7-9
TGTGCCAGCAGTTCACAAGGGGGGAACACCGGGGAGCTGTTTTTT	CASSSQGGNTGELFF	TRBJ2-2	once	NA	TRBV7-9
TGTGCCAGCAGTGGTCAGGGTGTTTCCACTGAAGCTTTCTTT	CASSGQGVSTEAFF	TRBJ1-1	once	NA	TRBV2
TGTGCCAGCAGCTTACGGGGAGGTAATGATGAGCAGTACTTC	CASSLRGGNDEQYF	TRBJ2-7	NA	NA	TRBV7-9
TGCGCCAGCAGCTTGGGGAGGGGGCGCGGCACAGATACGCAGTATTTT	CASSLGRGRGTDTQYF	TRBJ2-3	NA	NA	TRBV5-1
TGTGCCACCAGTGATTTTCGCAAAACAGGGGGCGAAAATTGCGAGCAGTACTTC	CATSDFRKTGGENCEQYF	TRBJ2-7	NA	TRBD1	TRBV24-1
TGTGCCAGCTATCCACAGGGTATCGAATCACCCCTCCACTTT	CASYPQGIESPLHF	TRBJ1-6	NA	NA	TRBV6-5
TGTGCCAGCAGCTTGGACTCCGAGCAGTACTTC	CASSLDSEQYF	TRBJ2-7	NA	NA	TRBV5-6
TGTGCCAGCAGCTGGGACGTTAGCGGGGGGGCGTTAGAGACCCAGTACTTC	CASSWDVSGGALETQYF	TRBJ2-5	NA	TRBD2	TRBV5-4
TGTGCCAGCAGCCAAGCCCCGGTCCAAGAGACCCAGTACTTC	CASSQAPVQETQYF	TRBJ2-5	NA	NA	TRBV28
TGTGCCAGCAGCTTGGGACAGGGGATCGGTGAGCAGTTCTTC	CASSLGQGIGEQFF	TRBJ2-1	NA	TRBD1	TRBV5-5
TGTGCCAGCAGCTTACCAGGGGACTATGGCTACACCTTC	CASSLPGDYGYTF	TRBJ1-2	NA	NA	TRBV7-9
TGCGCCAGCAGCGAAAACAGTGGCAGGACCATATATTTT	CASSENSGRTIYF	TRBJ1-3	NA	NA	TRBV5-1